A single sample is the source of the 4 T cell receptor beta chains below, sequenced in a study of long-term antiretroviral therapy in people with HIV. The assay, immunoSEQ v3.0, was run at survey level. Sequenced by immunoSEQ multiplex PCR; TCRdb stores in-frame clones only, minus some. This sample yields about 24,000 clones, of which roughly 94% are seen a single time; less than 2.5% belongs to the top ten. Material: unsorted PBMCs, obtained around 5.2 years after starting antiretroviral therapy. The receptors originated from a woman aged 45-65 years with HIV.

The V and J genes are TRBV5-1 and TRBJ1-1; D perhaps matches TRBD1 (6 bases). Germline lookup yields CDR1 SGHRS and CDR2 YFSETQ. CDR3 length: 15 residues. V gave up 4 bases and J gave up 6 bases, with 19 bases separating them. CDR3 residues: CASSPLEGGVAEAFF. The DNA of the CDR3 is TGCGCCAGCAGCCCCCTAGAGGGGGGGGTCGCTGAAGCTTTCTTT.

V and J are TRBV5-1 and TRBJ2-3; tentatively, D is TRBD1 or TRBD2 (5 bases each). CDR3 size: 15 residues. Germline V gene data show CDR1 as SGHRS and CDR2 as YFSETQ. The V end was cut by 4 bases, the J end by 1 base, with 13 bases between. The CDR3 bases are TGCGCCAGCAGCCCGAGGGTAGGGGGCACAGATACGCAGTATTTT. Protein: CASSPRVGGTDTQYF. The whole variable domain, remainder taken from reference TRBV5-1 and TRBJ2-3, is KAGVTQTPRYLIKTRGQQVTLSCSPISGHRSVSWYQQTPGQGLQFLFEYFSETQRNKGNFPGRFSGRQFSNSRSEMNVSTLELGDSALYLCASSPRVGGTDTQYFGPGTRLTVL.

CDR3 bases: TGCGCCAGCAGCTCAGGACCCAGCGGGACCTACGAGCAGTACTTC. As protein: CASSSGPSGTYEQYF. The chain recombines TRBV5-1 with TRBJ2-7, with 7 bases aligning to TRBD2. Germline assignment: CDR1 SGHRS and CDR2 YFSETQ. The CDR3 has 15 amino acids. Germline trimming cut 3 bases from V and 2 bases from J; bases unmatched to any gene: 8.

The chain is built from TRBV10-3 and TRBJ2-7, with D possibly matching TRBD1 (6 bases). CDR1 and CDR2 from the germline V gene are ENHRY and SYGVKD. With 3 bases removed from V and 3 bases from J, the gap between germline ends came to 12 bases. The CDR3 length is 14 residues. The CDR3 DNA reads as TGTGCCATCAGTGATTCCGGGACAAGCTACGAGCAGTACTTC. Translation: CAISDSGTSYEQYF.